This section outlines one TCR beta chain sequence together with its context. The CDR3 consists of 14 residues. With V trimmed by 7 bases and J by 6 bases, 7 bases remained unmatched. The data stem from a study of identical twins. TCRdb fed the 5' RACE reads into MiXCR, producing one record per CDR3 protein. The sample shows around 550,000 distinct CDR3 sequences, around 15% of them seen only once. This same sample was also taken into another study, of yellow fever vaccine responses in identical twins.

The sample taken for sequencing was CD4+ T cells sorted from blood. This clonotype was obtained from a woman between 18 and 29 years old in good health. The rearrangement links TRBV12-3 or TRBV12-4 to TRBJ2-2; 8 bases line up with TRBD1. CDR3: CASIRTGRSGELFF. CDR3 in DNA: TGTGCCAGCATTAGGACAGGGAGGTCCGGGGAGCTGTTTTTT.